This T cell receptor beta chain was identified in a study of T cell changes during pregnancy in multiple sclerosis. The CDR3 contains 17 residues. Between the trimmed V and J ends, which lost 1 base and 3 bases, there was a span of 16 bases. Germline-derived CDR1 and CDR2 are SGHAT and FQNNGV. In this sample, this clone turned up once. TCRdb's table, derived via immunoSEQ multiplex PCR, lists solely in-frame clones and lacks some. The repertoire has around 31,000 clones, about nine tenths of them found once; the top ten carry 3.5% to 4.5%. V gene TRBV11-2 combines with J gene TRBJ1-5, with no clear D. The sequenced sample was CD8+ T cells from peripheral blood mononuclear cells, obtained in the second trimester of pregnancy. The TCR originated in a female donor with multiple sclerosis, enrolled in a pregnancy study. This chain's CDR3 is CASSLGAPVGLNQPQHF. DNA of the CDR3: TGTGCCAGCAGCTTAGGGGCCCCTGTGGGCCTCAATCAGCCCCAGCATTTT.